One sample yielded the 30 T cell receptor beta chains listed below, sequenced in a study of blood T cells in healthy people across ages. The second PCR ran 7 to 11 cycles with a sample-barcoded 5' primer and J-beta primers. TCRdb fed the 5' RACE reads into MiXCR, producing one record per CDR3 protein. In the table there are around 940,000 distinct CDR3 sequences, 51% of which are singletons. Sequenced: blood. These receptors were collected from a woman aged 55-75 years in good health.

This clonotype was seen once. J is TRBJ2-4 and V is TRBV24-1, with 8 bases aligning to TRBD1. This CDR3 is built from 14 residues. Germline loops: CDR1 KGHDR, CDR2 SFDVKD. V lost 4 bases to trimming and J lost 13 bases; unmatched junction nucleotides: 11. CDR3 region: CATSDGQGSKEQYF. For the CDR3, the DNA is TGTGCCACCAGTGACGGACAGGGTTCGAAGGAGCAGTACTTC.

V is TRBV28 and J is TRBJ2-4, with TRBD1 matching over 7 bases. Trimming took 6 bases from V and 0 from J; bases not matched to a gene: 14. Germline CDR1 MDHEN, CDR2 SYDVKM. The CDR3 has 18 residues. The CDR3 is CASRIRGSFQVAKNIQYF. The DNA of the CDR3 is TGTGCCAGCAGGATCAGGGGGTCCTTTCAGGTAGCCAAAAACATTCAGTACTTC.

The chain couples TRBV7-2 to TRBJ2-1; the D is unclear. Per germline, CDR1 SGHTA and CDR2 FQGNSA. Trimming shortened V by 5 bases and J by 1 base, and 15 bases separated the two germline ends. The CDR3 runs 16 residues. CDR3 protein: CASSELAVGSYNEQFF. CDR3 bases: TGTGCCAGCAGCGAATTAGCCGTAGGGTCCTACAATGAGCAGTTCTTC.

The chain couples TRBV2 to TRBJ1-2; no definite D call. The germline CDR1 and CDR2 sequences are SNHLY and FYNNEI. The V end lost 6 bases, the J end lost 4 bases, and 6 bases lay between the germline ends. CDR3 length: 11 amino acids. The CDR3: CASRRIYGYTF. CDR3 nucleotide sequence: TGTGCCAGCAGACGAATCTATGGCTACACCTTC. The complete variable domain, with remaining parts taken from reference TRBV2 and TRBJ1-2, reads EPEVTQTPSHQVTQMGQEVILRCVPISNHLYFYWYRQILGQKVEFLVSFYNNEISEKSEIFDDQFSVERPDGSNFTLKIRSTKLEDSAMYFCASRRIYGYTFGSGTRLTVV.

Concerning this clonotype: The junction differs from germline at one of its ends, possibly a read error. This chain connects TRBV6-1 to TRBJ2-7; no definite D call. Germline CDR1 MNHNS, CDR2 SASEGT. CDR3 size: 12 residues. The chain's CDR3 is CASGEFAYEQYF. CDR3 in DNA: TGTGCCAGCGGTGAATTTGCCTACGAGCAGTACTTC.

The sample holds a few counts of this clonotype. This chain joins TRBV12-3 or TRBV12-4 and TRBJ2-7, with D tentatively TRBD1 (6 bases). V lost 6 bases, J lost 2 bases, and 17 bases lay in between. The CDR3 has 15 residues. For the CDR3, the DNA is TGTGCCAGCAGCTCCTGGACAGCTAAAGCCTACGAGCAGTACTTC. As protein: CASSSWTAKAYEQYF.

This clonotype was seen only a few times. V and J are TRBV12-3 or TRBV12-4 and TRBJ2-7; D is unresolved. Trimming pared 4 bases from V and 2 bases from J, leaving 9 bases between. The CDR3 spans 13 residues. This CDR3 reads CASSSIAPYEQYF. In DNA form, the CDR3 reads TGTGCCAGCAGTTCGATCGCCCCCTACGAGCAGTACTTC.

The genes are TRBV29-1 and TRBJ1-2; TRBD1 might be the D (5 bases). The V end lost 3 bases, the J end lost 0 bases, and 17 bases lay between the germline ends. The CDR3 contains 16 residues. CDR1 is SQVTM, CDR2 ANQGSEA, per germline. CDR3 coding DNA: TGCAGCGTTGAGTGGCGCCAGGGTACGGCTAACTATGGCTACACCTTC. Translating it yields CSVEWRQGTANYGYTF.

This clonotype was observed a handful of times. V usage is TRBV18 and J usage is TRBJ2-3; unclear D gene. Trimming shortened V by 6 bases and J by 2 bases, and 15 bases separated the two germline ends. CDR1 and CDR2 from the germline V gene are KGHSH and LQKENI. The CDR3 has 15 amino acids. DNA for the CDR3: TGTGCCAGCTCCCCCTTAGGATGGACCACAGATACGCAGTATTTT. Its protein product is CASSPLGWTTDTQYF.

The gene calls are TRBV10-3 and TRBJ1-5; weak D call: TRBD1 (6 bases). This CDR3 is 15 amino acids long. CDR1 and CDR2 (germline): ENHRY, SYGVKD. Trimming removed 0 bases at V and 5 bases at J, with 11 bases between. The CDR3 nucleotides are TGTGCCATCAGTGAGTCCCCAGGGGACCATCAGCCCCAGCATTTT. It encodes CAISESPGDHQPQHF.

The chain combines TRBV30 with TRBJ2-3; the D gene is possibly TRBD2 (5 bases). This CDR3 spans 13 amino acids. CDR1 is GTSNPN and CDR2 is SVGIG in the germline V gene (reference sequence). V was cut by 0 bases and J by 6 bases, with 10 bases left in between. CDR3 amino acids: CAWSVLARDTQYF. The DNA for the CDR3 is TGTGCCTGGAGTGTGCTAGCCCGGGATACGCAGTATTTT.

In this sample, this clonotype turned up once. The CDR3 sequence is CSVGPDTNTEAFF. In nucleotides, the CDR3 is TGCAGCGTGGGTCCCGACACTAACACTGAAGCTTTCTTT. V usage is TRBV29-1 and J usage is TRBJ1-1; D gene unclear. The CDR3 covers 13 residues. Looked up from germline, CDR1 is SQVTM and CDR2 is ANQGSEA. The V end was cut by 6 bases, the J end by 2 bases, with 13 bases between.

The chain employs TRBV20-1 and TRBJ2-5, with a weak D call TRBD2 (6 bases). This CDR3 is built from 17 residues. In germline, CDR1 is DFQATT, CDR2 SNEGSKA (reference sequence). With 6 bases removed from V and 3 bases from J, the gap between germline ends came to 26 bases. CDR3 protein: CSALSGAGGRAEETQYF. The CDR3 nucleotides read TGCAGTGCGCTATCAGGAGCAGGAGGGAGAGCCGAAGAGACCCAGTACTTC.

CDR3: CAISAGSSYNEQYF. DNA for the CDR3: TGTGCCATCAGTGCGGGGAGCTCCTACAATGAGCAGTACTTC. V and J are TRBV10-3 and TRBJ2-1; D is possibly TRBD2 (5 bases). The DNA end lines up better with TRBJ2-7; the J call may be wrong. This CDR3 region has 14 residues. Germline V gives CDR1 ENHRY, CDR2 SYGVKD.

This clonotype occurred a few times. This chain uses TRBV7-3 with TRBJ2-5, with TRBD1 as a possible D gene (6 bases). Germline V CDR1 and CDR2: SGHTA, FQGTGA. The CDR3 is made up of 14 amino acids. Trimming took off 4 bases at V and 1 base at J, with 10 bases between the two ends. As DNA, the CDR3 is TGTGCCAGCAGCTCAGGGGTCGGCCAAGAGACCCAGTACTTC. It translates to CASSSGVGQETQYF.

The CDR3 protein is CASSPPSGTGSQETQYF. DNA of the CDR3: TGTGCCAGCAGTCCTCCCTCCGGGACAGGGTCCCAAGAGACCCAGTACTTC. The chain has TRBV25-1 and TRBJ2-5, with 9 bases matching TRBD1. Trimming at V came to 5 bases and at J to 1 base, leaving 11 bases not matched to a gene. Germline CDR1 is MGHDK and CDR2 is SYGVNS. This CDR3 spans 17 amino acids.

This chain connects TRBV20-1 to TRBJ1-5, with 8 bases fitting TRBD1. Germline trimming cut 3 bases from V and 11 bases from J; bases unmatched to any gene: 12. Per germline, CDR1 DFQATT and CDR2 SNEGSKA (reference sequence). This CDR3 comprises 14 residues. The CDR3 is CSASGAGGRATQHF. CDR3 DNA sequence: TGCAGTGCTAGCGGTGCAGGGGGCCGCGCCACCCAGCATTTT.

The chain links TRBV4-3 to TRBJ2-1; tentatively, D is TRBD2 (6 bases). The germline CDR1 and CDR2 sequences are LGHNA and YSLEER. V shed 0 bases and J shed 4 bases, with 10 bases lying between them. This CDR3 is 15 amino acids long. This chain's CDR3 is CASSQETLAYNEQFF. Here the CDR3 DNA reads TGCGCCAGCAGCCAAGAAACCCTAGCGTACAATGAGCAGTTCTTC.

This clonotype came up many times. The chain uses TRBV5-1 and TRBJ2-7; no reliable D call. This CDR3 comprises 14 residues. Germline assignment: CDR1 SGHRS and CDR2 YFSETQ. V was pared by 0 bases and J by 2 bases, with 9 bases between. CDR3 DNA: TGCGCCAGCAGCTTGGTAGTACAGCCCTACGAGCAGTACTTC. Its translation is CASSLVVQPYEQYF.

This sequence joins TRBV14 and TRBJ1-2; D not certain. Trimming removed 1 base from V and 8 bases from J, with 20 bases in between. The germline V gene encodes CDR1 SGHDN and CDR2 FVKESK. CDR3 length: 16 amino acids. The CDR3 DNA follows: TGTGCCAGCAGCCAAGGTTTCGGGAGGCATTGGCACGGCTACACCTTC. Residues: CASSQGFGRHWHGYTF.

The sample holds a few counts of this clonotype. The chain combines TRBV4-3 with TRBJ1-4; D is possibly TRBD1 (5 bases). V dropped 6 bases and J dropped 5 bases, with 10 bases sitting between them. Germline values: CDR1 LGHNA, CDR2 YSLEER. The CDR3 totals 13 residues. The CDR3 spells CASRPQGNEKLFF. In DNA, the CDR3 is TGCGCCAGCAGACCGCAGGGAAATGAAAAACTGTTTTTT.

J is TRBJ2-1 and V is TRBV4-1; 15 bases are shared with TRBD2. V trimming: 4 bases; J trimming: 7 bases; junction bases outside the gene matches: 14. Germline loops: CDR1 MGHRA, CDR2 YSYEKL. CDR3 length: 19 residues. CDR3 amino acids: CASSPLRTSGRAERNEQFF. The CDR3 bases are TGCGCCAGCAGCCCCCTTAGGACTAGCGGGAGGGCCGAGAGGAATGAGCAGTTCTTC.

This clonotype was observed a few times. The chain links TRBV10-1 to TRBJ2-1; 13 bases fit TRBD2. This CDR3 comprises 15 residues. J gave up 6 bases and V 2 bases, and 1 base lay outside the gene matches. The germline V gene encodes CDR1 WNHNN and CDR2 SYGVQD (reference sequence). This chain's CDR3 is CASSEGTSGINEQFF. CDR3 sequence (DNA): TGCGCCAGCAGTGAGGGGACTAGCGGGATCAATGAGCAGTTCTTC.

The chain couples TRBV29-1 to TRBJ2-5, with 11 bases identical to TRBD2. The DNA end is a closer match to TRBJ2-1, so the J assignment may be wrong. The CDR3 length is 16 residues. The germline CDR1 and CDR2 sequences are SQVTM and ANQGSEA. CDR3 sequence reads: CSVRLKGTSGAGTQFF. CDR3 coding DNA: TGCAGCGTTAGGCTAAAGGGGACTAGCGGTGCGGGGACCCAGTTCTTC.

The table lists this clonotype with a few counts. The rearrangement joins TRBV20-1 to TRBJ2-7, with no clear D. The CDR3 is 11 amino acids. V gave up 5 bases and J gave up 4 bases, with 9 bases separating them. The germline V gene encodes CDR1 DFQATT and CDR2 SNEGSKA (reference sequence). The chain's CDR3 is CSALDAYEQYF. CDR3 DNA sequence: TGCAGTGCTCTCGACGCTTACGAGCAGTACTTC.

The CDR3 region has the DNA TGTGCCAGCAGCCCCCGCACGGCTAGCGGGAGGGTTCGGACCGGGGAGCTGTTTTTT. This gives the protein CASSPRTASGRVRTGELFF. The genes are TRBV7-8 and TRBJ2-2, with 12 bases aligning to TRBD2. J gave up 5 bases and V 5 bases, and 15 bases lay outside the gene matches. The CDR3 has 19 amino acids. Per the germline V gene, CDR1 is SGHVS and CDR2 is FQNEAQ. The full variable domain, in which reference TRBV7-8 and TRBJ2-2 provide the parts outside the CDR3, is GAGVSQSPRYKVAKRGQDVALRCDPISGHVSLFWYQQALGQGPEFLTYFQNEAQLDKSGLPSDRFFAERPEGSVSTLKIQRTQQEDSAVYLCASSPRTASGRVRTGELFFGEGSRLTVL.

V usage is TRBV28 and J usage is TRBJ2-3; D is uncertain. The CDR3 is made up of 14 amino acids. The germline V gene has CDR1 MDHEN and CDR2 SYDVKM. The V end was cut by 10 bases, the J end by 3 bases, with 17 bases between. Written as DNA, the CDR3 is TGTGCCACGAGGATCAGGTCACGGACAGATACGCAGTATTTT. Residues: CATRIRSRTDTQYF.

The rearrangement joins TRBV5-4 to TRBJ2-6; the D gene is possibly TRBD1 (6 bases). The V gene's germline CDR1 is SGHNT and CDR2 YYREEE (reference sequence). The CDR3 has 16 amino acids. V was cut by 4 bases and J by 4 bases, with 15 bases left in between. In nucleotides, the CDR3 is TGTGCCAGCAGCGGGAGACAGGTACACGGGGCCAACGTCCTGACTTTC. Translating it yields CASSGRQVHGANVLTF.

This clonotype has a handful of counts. This chain connects TRBV27 to TRBJ2-5; 7 nucleotides match TRBD2. Germline CDR1 MNHEY, CDR2 SMNVEV (reference sequence). This CDR3 comprises 12 residues. J lost 5 bases, V lost 4 bases, and 1 base had no gene match. Written as DNA, the CDR3 is TGTGCCAGCAGTTGGCGGGAGGAGACCCAGTACTTC. As protein: CASSWREETQYF.

The chain joins TRBV11-1 to TRBJ2-1; 7 bases match TRBD2. CDR1 and CDR2 (germline): SGHAT, FQDESV (reference sequence). CDR3 length: 14 residues. V lost 8 bases and J lost 5; bases outside the gene matches: 9. CDR3 protein: CASGREGMNNEQFF. CDR3 DNA: TGTGCCAGCGGTAGGGAGGGGATGAACAATGAGCAGTTCTTC.